The present TCR beta chain was sequenced within a study of regulatory T cells in long-lasting Graves disease. Time point given: newly diagnosed GD, antithyroid drugs for less than 3 months. Extracted PBMC RNA gave rise to the TCR library. This clonotype was seen at least ten times. Arm-PCR with iRepertoire HTBI primers amplified the CDR3 regions for these TCR beta libraries. TCRdb itself ran the multiplex PCR reads through MiXCR, one entry per CDR3 protein. The repertoire includes approximately 490,000 distinct CDR3 sequences, under 20% of them detected once, and 10% to 15% sits in the top ten. Trimming took 4 bases from V and 5 from J, leaving 20 bases between them. The CDR3 totals 16 residues. Germline V gene sequence: CDR1 MDHEN, CDR2 SYDVKM. Another study also made use of these data, one on T cells in Graves' hyperthyroidism and ophthalmopathy.

The sequence was obtained from a man aged 35 to 55 with Graves disease. The sequencing here drew on peripheral blood mononuclear cells (PBMCs), taken at new diagnosis, from a patient treated with antithyroid drugs. V and J are TRBV28 and TRBJ2-5, with D possibly being TRBD1 or TRBD2 (5 bases each). CDR3 coding DNA: TGTGCCAGCAGTTCGACCGCGGGTTCAGGGACCGAGACCCAGTACTTC. Protein sequence: CASSSTAGSGTETQYF.